This T cell receptor beta chain came from a study of response to subunit inactivated influenza vaccine. Study-level points and caveats: Few additional T cells are recruited per seasonal influenza vaccination, authors suggested.

TCRdb reprocessed the RT-PCR reads with MiXCR, giving one entry per CDR3 protein. The sample lists about 520,000 distinct CDR3 sequences, around 7.7% occurring once. Germline V gives CDR1 GTSNPN, CDR2 SVGIG (reference sequence). The CDR3 sequence is 13 residues long. V was shortened by 3 bases and J by 4 bases, with 9 bases between the two germline ends. Turning to this clonotype: Its specificity is not known.

The receptor comes from a man aged 45 to 75 who received an inactivated influenza vaccine. The sample in question was PBMCs from blood, obtained less than 30 months after vaccination. V is TRBV30 and J is TRBJ2-2; possibly TRBD1 or TRBD2 for D (6 bases each). The CDR3 spells CAWRPGATGELFF. Here the CDR3 DNA reads TGTGCCTGGAGACCGGGGGCCACCGGGGAGCTGTTTTTT.